Listed below are T cell receptor beta chains from one sample, sequenced in a study of T cell changes during pregnancy in multiple sclerosis. TCRdb keeps only in-frame clones here, not all; method: immunoSEQ multiplex PCR. This table has roughly 75,000 clones, around 92% appearing once. The sample here was peripheral blood, taken in the third trimester of pregnancy. All receptors derive from a female donor in good health, enrolled as a control in a pregnancy study. The CDR3 runs from the conserved cysteine through the conserved F or W. Fields, in order: clone size, J gene, V gene, D gene, CDR3 DNA, CDR3 protein. The D gene is left open where the match is weak. Clone size is stated in some rows and not others, as once, few, many or a class when expanded.

-,TRBJ1-2,TRBV5-1,TRBD1,TGCGCCAGCAGCTCCACAGGGGGTTTTCGGGGCTACACCTTC,CASSSTGGFRGYTF
-,TRBJ2-3,TRBV7-2,-,TGTGCCAGCAGCTTATGGGGAGTAGAACCCACAGATACGCAGTATTTT,CASSLWGVEPTDTQYF
-,TRBJ2-7,TRBV28,TRBD2,TGTGCCAGCAGTGATCTAGCGGGATTGATCAAGCAGTACTTC,CASSDLAGLIKQYF
-,TRBJ2-2,TRBV2,-,TGTGCCAGCATCCCCAGGGAACGATCCGGGGAGCTGTTTTTT,CASIPRERSGELFF
-,TRBJ1-2,TRBV27,-,TGTGCCAGCAGTTCCGGGAGCCTCTATGGCTACACCTTC,CASSSGSLYGYTF
-,TRBJ2-7,TRBV4-1,TRBD1,TGCGCCAGCAGCCTGGGACAGGGGTACGAGCAGTACTTC,CASSLGQGYEQYF
few,TRBJ2-7,TRBV5-5,TRBD1,TGTGCCAGCAGCCGGGACAGGGCCTACGAGCAGTACTTC,CASSRDRAYEQYF
-,TRBJ2-1,TRBV19,-,TGTGCCAGTAACGACCGCCCCGGAGCGGCTTACAATGAGCAGTTCTTC,CASNDRPGAAYNEQFF
-,TRBJ2-7,TRBV30,TRBD1,TGTGCCTGGAGTGTGAACAGGGGCGATCTCTACGAGCAGTACTTC,CAWSVNRGDLYEQYF
-,TRBJ2-7,TRBV19,TRBD2,TGTGCCAGTAGTCGCCAGCGGGGGGTCCGGGAGCAGTACTTC,CASSRQRGVREQYF
-,TRBJ1-3,TRBV7-3,-,TGTGCCAGCAGCCTTCCTGGAAACACCATATATTTT,CASSLPGNTIYF
-,TRBJ1-5,TRBV7-9,-,TGTGCCAGCAGCTTAGAGGGGGATCAGCCCCAGCATTTT,CASSLEGDQPQHF
-,TRBJ1-1,TRBV18,-,TGTGCCAGCTTATCCGGGACTTCGGGCACTGAAGCTTTCTTT,CASLSGTSGTEAFF
-,TRBJ1-4,TRBV6-5,-,TGTGCCAGCAGTTACTCGATTACGGGGTCTAATGAAAAACTGTTTTTT,CASSYSITGSNEKLFF
-,TRBJ2-7,TRBV19,TRBD2,TGTGCCAGTAGTCCCACACTTGTGGCTAGCGGGAGGTCTCGACCCGAGCAGTACTTC,CASSPTLVASGRSRPEQYF
-,TRBJ2-3,TRBV7-9,TRBD2,TGTGCCAGCAGCCCCAGCCTTACTAGCGGGAGTTCGACAGATACGCAGTATTTT,CASSPSLTSGSSTDTQYF
-,TRBJ2-7,TRBV7-9,-,TGTGCCAGCAGAACCGGGTCGTACGAGCAGTACTTC,CASRTGSYEQYF
-,TRBJ2-7,TRBV11-3,TRBD1,TGTGCCAGCAGCTTAGAATCGGGACAGTTGTACTTC,CASSLESGQLYF
-,TRBJ1-2,TRBV28,TRBD1,TGTGCCAGCAGTTTTTACGACAGGGATATTGGCTACACCTTC,CASSFYDRDIGYTF
once,TRBJ2-1,TRBV4-2,-,TGTGCCAGCAGCCAAGATGGGGGGGCCGTATCGTCCAATGAGCAGTTCTTC,CASSQDGGAVSSNEQFF
-,TRBJ2-1,TRBV7-3,-,TGTGCCAGCAGTCTAAGTATCGGGGAGGCCTACAATGAGCAGTTCTTC,CASSLSIGEAYNEQFF
-,TRBJ2-5,TRBV7-9,-,TGTGCCAGCAGCGTACTACAGGGTTACGGCGAGACCCAGTACTTC,CASSVLQGYGETQYF
-,TRBJ2-3,TRBV18,TRBD2,TGTGCCAGCTCACGGAGGGACCAAGCGGGAGGGCCTTATACGCAGTATTTT,CASSRRDQAGGPYTQYF
few,TRBJ1-1,TRBV28,TRBD1,TGTGCCAGCAGTCAGGCGGGGACAGGGGGGAGGGTTGGAGCTTTCTTT,CASSQAGTGGRVGAFF
-,TRBJ2-1,TRBV7-9,-,TGTGCCAGCAGCTTACGACAGGAGCGAAATGAGCAGTTCTTC,CASSLRQERNEQFF
-,TRBJ2-1,TRBV27,TRBD2,TGTGCCAGCAGTTTAGATGGACTAGCGGGGGGCTATGAGCAGTTCTTC,CASSLDGLAGGYEQFF
once,TRBJ1-2,TRBV6-5,-,TGTGCCAGCAGTTACTCCGGGGAGGGGGGCTACACCTTC,CASSYSGEGGYTF
-,TRBJ2-6,TRBV2,-,TGTGCCAGCAGTCAGGGTAGCTCTGGGGCCAACGTCCTGACTTTC,CASSQGSSGANVLTF
-,TRBJ2-7,TRBV30,TRBD1,TGTGCCTGGAGCCCCGGACAGGGCGGGTACGAGCAGTACTTC,CAWSPGQGGYEQYF
-,TRBJ1-6,TRBV7-2,-,TGTGCCAGCAGCTTATTACGGGATAATTCACCCCTCCACTTT,CASSLLRDNSPLHF
-,TRBJ2-1,TRBV11-2,-,TGTGCCAGCAAATCAGCTGACACCTACAATGAGCAGTTCTTC,CASKSADTYNEQFF
-,TRBJ2-1,TRBV9,-,TGTGCCAGCAGCGTAGGTAGCCTCTACAATGAGCAGTTCTTC,CASSVGSLYNEQFF
-,TRBJ2-7,TRBV28,TRBD1,TGTGCCAGCAGACCGGGACAGACACCCTACGAGCAGTACTTC,CASRPGQTPYEQYF
-,TRBJ2-1,TRBV6-6,-,TGTGCCAGCAGTTATTACTACAATGAGCAGTTCTTC,CASSYYYNEQFF
-,TRBJ2-1,TRBV6-5,-,TGTGCCACAGAAGGACGGGACTCCTCCTACAATGAGCAGTTCTTC,CATEGRDSSYNEQFF
once,TRBJ2-3,TRBV9,-,TGTGCCAGCAGCGTCGGAAGCGCCGATACGCAGTATTTT,CASSVGSADTQYF
-,TRBJ2-2,TRBV10-1,TRBD2,TGCGCCAGGCTGGGGGAGGAGCGGGAGCTTGGGGAGCTGTTTTTT,CARLGEERELGELFF
once,TRBJ1-2,TRBV27,TRBD1,TGTGCCAGCAGACGCACAGGGGGCTCATTTGGCTACACCTTC,CASRRTGGSFGYTF
-,TRBJ2-2,TRBV30,-,TGTGCCTGGAGTGCGGAGGGCGCGGACACCGGGGAGCTGTTTTTT,CAWSAEGADTGELFF
-,TRBJ2-5,TRBV19,TRBD2,TGTGCCAGTAGTACCTCCGGGACTAGTAAGACCCAGTACTTC,CASSTSGTSKTQYF
-,TRBJ1-4,TRBV6-1,TRBD1,TGTGCCAGCAGCGAACACAGGGGGCGCGGTGAAAAACTGTTTTTT,CASSEHRGRGEKLFF
-,TRBJ2-5,TRBV7-3,-,TGTGCCAGCAGCCCGGGGACAAAAGAGACCCAGTACTTC,CASSPGTKETQYF
-,TRBJ1-2,TRBV30,TRBD1,TGTGCCTGGAGCAAACGGGACAGTTACTATGGCTACACCTTC,CAWSKRDSYYGYTF
-,TRBJ2-7,TRBV28,-,TGTGCCAGCATCGGTTATTCCTACGAGCAGTACTTC,CASIGYSYEQYF
-,TRBJ2-7,TRBV28,-,TGTGCCAGCAGTTCCTTCTTTGAGCAGTACTTC,CASSSFFEQYF
few,TRBJ1-5,TRBV19,TRBD1,TGTGCCAGTAGTATAGTGGGCTCGACAGGGGGTCAGCCCCAGCATTTT,CASSIVGSTGGQPQHF
-,TRBJ2-2,TRBV9,TRBD1,TGTGCCAGCAGCAGACAGGGGAGTCAGGCCGGGGAGCTGTTTTTT,CASSRQGSQAGELFF
-,TRBJ2-1,TRBV9,TRBD1,TGTGCCAGCAGGGCGACAGGGGGCCCCTACAATGAGCAGTTCTTC,CASRATGGPYNEQFF
few,TRBJ2-1,TRBV27,-,TGTGCCAGCGGGAATCTGGACTTGAACGGGAGAGGAAATGAGCAGTTCTTC,CASGNLDLNGRGNEQFF
-,TRBJ2-2,TRBV5-1,-,TGCGCCAGCAGCAGCGACGGTGTCAACACCGGGGAGCTGTTTTTT,CASSSDGVNTGELFF
once,TRBJ1-2,TRBV6-5,TRBD1,TGTGCCAGCACTCAAGGACAGGGTTTTAACTATGGCTACACCTTC,CASTQGQGFNYGYTF
-,TRBJ2-3,TRBV27,TRBD2,TGTGCCAGCAGTTTATTAAGGCGGGAGGGTACAGATACGCAGTATTTT,CASSLLRREGTDTQYF
-,TRBJ2-7,TRBV27,-,TGTGCCAGCAGTTTATCTCAACCGGGAATCTACGAGCAGTACTTC,CASSLSQPGIYEQYF